The rows below give T cell receptor beta chains drawn from one sample of a study of T cell changes during pregnancy in multiple sclerosis. The data were produced by immunoSEQ multiplex PCR, yet TCRdb's version contains in-frame clones alone and is incomplete. The sample consists of about 20,000 clones, roughly nine tenths of them appearing once. The sample consisted of CD8+ T cells from peripheral blood mononuclear cells, taken in the second trimester of pregnancy. The receptors here all came from a female donor in good health, enrolled as a control in a pregnancy study. Both conserved end residues are part of each CDR3. Fields, in order: V gene, clone size, CDR3 protein. Clone size is given for some rows only: seen once, a few or many times, or a class if the clone is expanded.

TRBV4-2	medium-sized	CASSQDRGTGGYEQYF
TRBV6-1	NA	CASSEPGNEQFF
TRBV13	NA	CASSPRDTIGYGYTF
TRBV10-3	NA	CAISGGGGAGYEQYF
TRBV5-6	NA	CASSLGRGGLDEQFF
TRBV7-6	NA	CASSLAGAGEAFF
TRBV28	NA	CASSLGGDRVYEQYF
TRBV5-1	NA	CASSPGSAGEGYTF
TRBV12-5	NA	CASGLATQADTQYF
TRBV5-1	once	CASSPGTLAPNEQFF